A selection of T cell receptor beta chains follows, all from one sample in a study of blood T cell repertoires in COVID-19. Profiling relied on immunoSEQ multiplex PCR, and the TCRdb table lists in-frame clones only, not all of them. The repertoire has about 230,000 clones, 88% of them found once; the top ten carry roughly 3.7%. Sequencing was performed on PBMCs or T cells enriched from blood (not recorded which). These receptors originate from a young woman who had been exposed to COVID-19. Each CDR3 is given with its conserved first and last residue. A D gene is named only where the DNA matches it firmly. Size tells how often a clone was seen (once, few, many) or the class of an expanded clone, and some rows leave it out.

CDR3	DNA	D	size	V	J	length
CASSHVRQGGATNEKLFF	TGTGCCAGCAGCCACGTGAGACAGGGGGGGGCAACTAATGAAAAACTGTTTTTT	TRBD1	.	TRBV4-2	TRBJ1-4	18
CASSIQGASYGYTF	TGTGCCAGTAGTATACAGGGGGCCAGCTATGGCTACACCTTC	TRBD1	.	TRBV19	TRBJ1-2	14
CASSEVAGLASRGSYNEQFF	TGTGCCAGCAGTGAAGTTGCGGGACTAGCGTCCCGCGGGTCCTACAATGAGCAGTTCTTC	TRBD2	.	TRBV6-4	TRBJ2-1	20
CASSQERRDTGELFF	TGTGCCAGCAGCCAAGAACGCAGGGACACCGGGGAGCTGTTTTTT	.	once	TRBV4-2	TRBJ2-2	15
CASSLQGRGTTEAFF	TGCGCCAGCAGCTTGCAGGGGAGGGGAACCACTGAAGCTTTCTTT	.	.	TRBV5-1	TRBJ1-1	15
CASSPHPVYSSYNSPLHF	TGTGCCAGCAGTCCCCACCCCGTCTACAGCTCCTATAATTCACCCCTCCACTTT	.	.	TRBV6-7	TRBJ1-6	18
CAWGRMSRNNSPLHF	TGTGCCTGGGGCCGAATGTCTAGAAATAATTCACCCCTCCACTTT	.	.	TRBV30	TRBJ1-6	15
CASSLRPGLAGEAPYNEQFF	TGTGCCAGCAGCTTACGTCCGGGACTAGCGGGAGAAGCCCCCTACAATGAGCAGTTCTTC	TRBD2	.	TRBV11-3	TRBJ2-1	20
CASSQETGRSRNEQFF	TGTGCCAGCAGCCAAGAGACCGGGAGGTCGAGGAATGAGCAGTTCTTC	TRBD2	.	TRBV4-2	TRBJ2-1	16
CASSYSRGENIQYF	TGTGCCAGCAGTTACTCCAGAGGCGAAAACATTCAGTACTTC	.	.	TRBV6-5	TRBJ2-4	14
CSVGGLAGGRTDTQYF	TGCAGCGTTGGGGGTCTAGCGGGAGGTCGCACAGATACGCAGTATTTT	TRBD2	.	TRBV29-1	TRBJ2-3	16
CASSYSPTPMNTEAFF	TGTGCCAGCAGTTACTCGCCTACTCCCATGAACACTGAAGCTTTCTTT	.	.	TRBV6-5	TRBJ1-1	16
CASSPRQGASETQYF	TGTGCCAGCTCACCGAGGCAGGGGGCCTCGGAGACCCAGTACTTC	TRBD1	.	TRBV18	TRBJ2-5	15
CASSVSGSSYNEQFF	TGTGCCAGCAGCGTAAGCGGGAGCTCCTACAATGAGCAGTTCTTC	TRBD2	.	TRBV11-2	TRBJ2-1	15
CASGSSGRTLYNEQFF	TGTGCTAGTGGTTCCTCTGGACGGACTCTCTACAATGAGCAGTTCTTC	.	.	TRBV12-5	TRBJ2-1	16
CASRRRQGMNTEAFF	TGTGCCAGCAGACGTCGACAGGGAATGAACACTGAAGCTTTCTTT	TRBD1	.	TRBV2	TRBJ1-1	15
CASSLSWGGEQFF	TGTGCCAGCAGTTTATCGTGGGGGGGTGAGCAGTTCTTC	TRBD2	.	TRBV28	TRBJ2-1	13
CASSMKPSGYHEQYF	TGTGCCAGTAGTATGAAGCCTAGCGGGTATCACGAGCAGTACTTC	TRBD2	.	TRBV19	TRBJ2-7	15
CASSRYLLGYEQYF	TGTGCCAGCAGTCGATATTTGCTCGGCTACGAGCAGTACTTC	.	few	TRBV27	TRBJ2-7	14
CASTQGLAEYRGNQETQYF	TGTGCCAGCACCCAGGGACTAGCAGAGTATAGGGGTAACCAAGAGACCCAGTACTTC	TRBD2	once	TRBV4-2	TRBJ2-5	19
CASSATGIEAFF	TGTGCCAGCAGCGCCACAGGGATTGAAGCTTTCTTT	.	.	TRBV5-6	TRBJ1-1	12
CASSLLGQGFSTNEKLFF	TGCGCCAGCAGCTTGTTGGGACAGGGGTTCTCCACTAATGAAAAACTGTTTTTT	TRBD1	.	TRBV5-1	TRBJ1-4	18
CASSMGLEQAKYF	TGTGCCAGTAGTATGGGGCTTGAGCAGGCCAAGTACTTC	.	.	TRBV19	TRBJ2-7	13
CASSPGLAGATGELFF	TGTGCCAGCAGTCCTGGACTAGCGGGAGCTACCGGGGAGCTGTTTTTT	TRBD2	.	TRBV5-8	TRBJ2-2	16
CASTPSQGEGYGYTF	TGTGCCAGCACCCCTAGCCAAGGCGAAGGATATGGCTACACCTTC	.	.	TRBV4-2	TRBJ1-2	15
CATRDRTNTGELFF	TGTGCCACTCGGGACAGAACGAACACCGGGGAGCTGTTTTTT	TRBD1	.	TRBV24-1	TRBJ2-2	14
CASSSLPGLDPNEQFF	TGTGCCAGCTCATCCCTTCCGGGACTAGATCCCAATGAGCAGTTCTTC	TRBD2	.	TRBV18	TRBJ2-1	16
CASSSKSVVRFTDTQYF	TGTGCCAGCAGCTCCAAAAGTGTAGTGCGGTTCACAGATACGCAGTATTTT	.	.	TRBV7-6	TRBJ2-3	17
CASGIDRAWVF	TGTGCTAGTGGTATTGACAGGGCTTGGGTTTTC	TRBD1	.	TRBV12-5	TRBJ1-2	11
CASSKDRTWDWTSGIFFGEQFF	TGTGCCAGCAGCAAAGATAGGACGTGGGACTGGACTAGCGGGATTTTTTTTGGTGAGCAGTTCTTC	.	once	TRBV21-1	TRBJ2-1	22
CASSPEGWQGAEEQYF	TGCGCCAGCAGCCCCGAAGGGTGGCAGGGGGCTGAAGAGCAGTACTTC	TRBD1	.	TRBV5-1	TRBJ2-7	16
CATSDSQGWGTDTQYF	TGTGCCACCAGTGATTCACAGGGGTGGGGCACAGATACGCAGTATTTT	TRBD1	few	TRBV24-1	TRBJ2-3	16
CASSARASGINEQYF	TGTGCCAGCAGCGCAAGGGCTAGCGGGATCAACGAGCAGTACTTC	TRBD2	once	TRBV11-2	TRBJ2-7	15
CAWSVGGDQPQHF	TGTGCCTGGAGTGTTGGAGGTGATCAGCCCCAGCATTTT	.	.	TRBV30	TRBJ1-5	13